The 28 T cell receptor beta chains in this list originate from one sample, sequenced in a study of shared clonotypes between healthy human individuals. Naive CD8 cells were CD45RO-negative, positively selected for CCR7, excluding terminally differentiated effector memory CD45RA+ cells. Profiled with immunoSEQ multiplex PCR; TCRdb holds only in-frame clones, not every one. The sample carries about 1.9 million clones, 80% to 95% recorded once. Sequencing was carried out using naive CD8+ T cells from PBMCs. The source is a man between 18 and 29 years old in good health. Some clones in this sample may be carry-over from other donors' samples.

V gene TRBV7-9 combines with J gene TRBJ1-3; TRBD1 agrees at 9 bases. The CDR3 spans 19 residues. V shed 5 bases, J shed 0 bases, and the junction held 14 bases outside the gene matches. Germline V gene sequence: CDR1 SEHNR, CDR2 FQNEAQ (reference sequence). CDR3 residues: CASSQADRGVQGSGNTIYF. The CDR3 bases are TGTGCCAGCAGCCAAGCTGACAGGGGGGTCCAGGGCTCTGGAAACACCATATATTTT.

The J gene is TRBJ2-1, the V gene TRBV4-1; 13 nucleotides align to TRBD2. The germline V gene has CDR1 MGHRA and CDR2 YSYEKL. Losses at the gene ends were 3 bases for V and 8 bases for J; bases not matched to a gene: 7. The length of the CDR3 is 16 residues. Written as DNA, the CDR3 is TGCGCCAGCAGCCACCCCACTAGCGGGAGGGTAGATGAGCAGTTCTTC. It translates to CASSHPTSGRVDEQFF.

The chain uses TRBV7-9 and TRBJ2-1; D is ambiguous. Trimming cost V 1 base and J 4 bases, with 14 bases left between them. This CDR3 region has 16 residues. Germline loops: CDR1 SEHNR, CDR2 FQNEAQ (reference sequence). CDR3 loop: CASSLVPTTPYNEQFF. Written as DNA, the CDR3 is TGTGCCAGCAGCTTAGTTCCAACAACACCGTACAATGAGCAGTTCTTC. The complete variable domain, with remaining parts taken from reference TRBV7-9 and TRBJ2-1, reads DTGVSQNPRHKITKRGQNVTFRCDPISEHNRLYWYRQTLGQGPEFLTYFQNEAQLEKSRLLSDRFSAERPKGSFSTLEIQRTEQGDSAMYLCASSLVPTTPYNEQFFGPGTRLTVL.

V and J are TRBV5-8 and TRBJ1-1, with D possibly TRBD1 on 5 matching bases. The germline V gene has CDR1 SGHTS and CDR2 YDEGEE. The CDR3 sequence is 14 residues long. V was trimmed by 4 bases and J by 1 base, leaving 11 bases between them. The CDR3 DNA reads as TGTGCCAGCAGCCTGCGGGGGAGGAACACTGAAGCTTTCTTT. Translation: CASSLRGRNTEAFF.

The rearrangement joins TRBV5-6 to TRBJ2-1, with 12 nucleotides matching TRBD2. The CDR3 is 17 residues long. Germline V gene sequence: CDR1 SGHDT, CDR2 YYEEEE. The J segment lost 6 bases and the V segment lost 0 bases, leaving 7 bases of the junction unmatched. This CDR3 is CASSLVSSGRGFNEQFF. Here the CDR3 DNA reads TGTGCCAGCAGCTTGGTGTCTAGCGGGAGGGGATTCAATGAGCAGTTCTTC.

In the case of this clone: Other DNA sequences in the same sample also yield this CDR3. This chain connects TRBV6-1 to TRBJ2-3; no firm D call. Germline V gives CDR1 MNHNS, CDR2 SASEGT. The CDR3 consists of 13 residues. V lost 1 base and J lost 2, with 4 bases in between. The CDR3 loop is CASSEDYTDTQYF. DNA for the CDR3: TGTGCCAGCAGTGAAGACTACACAGATACGCAGTATTTT.

The chain employs TRBV27 and TRBJ1-2; 8 bases are shared with TRBD1. Germline V gives CDR1 MNHEY, CDR2 SMNVEV (reference sequence). CDR3 length equals 17 residues. V shed 0 bases and J 7 bases; nucleotides not matched to a gene: 13. The CDR3 DNA sequence: TGTGCCAGCAGTTTATCTCGGCGACAGGGGAGTTATAGTGGCTACACCTTC. The encoded protein is CASSLSRRQGSYSGYTF.

The chain recombines TRBV4-3 with TRBJ2-7; D is ambiguous. The ends were cut back, 5 bases at V and 7 bases at J, with 15 bases in the middle. CDR1 LGHNA and CDR2 YSLEER come from the germline V gene. CDR3 length equals 13 residues. CDR3 DNA: TGCGCCAGCAGCTCGTTGGGCGGCCGGGAGCAGTACTTC. Its protein is CASSSLGGREQYF.

V usage is TRBV5-4 and J usage is TRBJ1-3; D not resolved. V lost 4 bases and J lost 0, with 17 bases in between. The CDR3 extends over 17 amino acids. Germline V gene data show CDR1 as SGHNT and CDR2 as YYREEE (reference sequence). In nucleotides, the CDR3 is TGTGCCAGCAGCCGACGGGGTCAGGCCTTCTCTGGAAACACCATATATTTT. It yields the protein CASSRRGQAFSGNTIYF.

J is TRBJ2-1 and V is TRBV4-1; no definite D call. V lost 4 bases, J lost 7 bases, and 5 bases lay in between. The CDR3 contains 11 residues. CDR1 MGHRA and CDR2 YSYEKL come from the germline V gene. The CDR3 here is CASSRLNEQFF. In DNA, the CDR3 is TGCGCCAGCAGCCGATTAAATGAGCAGTTCTTC.

This chain joins TRBV19 and TRBJ1-1; D is possibly TRBD1 (5 bases). The germline V and J ends were trimmed by 6 bases and 3 bases, with 8 bases remaining between them. The CDR3 spans 12 residues. Germline loops: CDR1 LNHDA, CDR2 SQIVND (reference sequence). For the CDR3, the DNA is TGTGCCAGTAGCCGGGACTACACTGAAGCTTTCTTT. Protein product: CASSRDYTEAFF.

The chain uses TRBV7-8 and TRBJ2-3, with D uncertain. Trimming removed 5 bases at V and 0 bases at J, with 9 bases between. Germline assignment: CDR1 SGHVS and CDR2 FQNEAQ. CDR3 length: 14 amino acids. CDR3 sequence reads: CASSPTVSTDTQYF. CDR3 coding DNA: TGTGCCAGCAGCCCTACTGTAAGCACAGATACGCAGTATTTT.

The rearrangement uses TRBV28 and TRBJ2-5; 7 bases are a match to TRBD2. Germline V lookup: CDR1 MDHEN, CDR2 SYDVKM. The CDR3 has 13 amino acids. With 6 bases clipped from V and 5 bases from J, the junction kept 6 bases outside the gene matches. For the CDR3, the DNA is TGTGCCAGCAGAGGAAGCGGGAAGGAGACCCAGTACTTC. Its translation is CASRGSGKETQYF.

The J gene is TRBJ1-2, the V gene TRBV4-1, with D unclear. CDR3 size: 19 residues. Germline V gene lookup returns CDR1 MGHRA and CDR2 YSYEKL. Trimming shortened V by 0 bases and J by 4 bases, and 24 bases separated the two germline ends. Written as DNA, the CDR3 is TGCGCCAGCAGCCAAGAAATATCGGCGCATGAGGCGTTTGGCTATGGCTACACCTTC. It is translated as CASSQEISAHEAFGYGYTF.

Comments on this clone: Additional DNA sequences in this sample encode the identical CDR3. V gene TRBV29-1 combines with J gene TRBJ2-1, with 7 bases fitting TRBD2. Germline trimming cut 6 bases from V and 2 bases from J; bases unmatched to any gene: 4. This CDR3 spans 13 amino acids. Germline assignment: CDR1 SQVTM and CDR2 ANQGSEA. The DNA for the CDR3 is TGCAGCGTCCGGGGAGGGACCTACAATGAGCAGTTCTTC. Protein product: CSVRGGTYNEQFF.

This chain uses TRBV7-2 with TRBJ1-1; no clear D. Germline V gene data show CDR1 as SGHTA and CDR2 as FQGNSA. The V and J ends lost 5 bases and 2 bases respectively, with 18 bases between them. The CDR3 spans 16 residues. CDR3 residues: CASSRKIDRTNTEAFF. Here the CDR3 DNA reads TGTGCCAGCAGCCGCAAGATTGACCGTACAAACACTGAAGCTTTCTTT.

This clone showed up just once. This rearrangement joins TRBV9 to TRBJ1-1, with TRBD1 as a possible D gene (5 bases). The CDR3 covers 13 residues. Trimming cost V 4 bases and J 6 bases, with 13 bases left between them. CDR1 SGDLS and CDR2 YYNGEE come from the germline V gene. This chain's CDR3 is CASSKGARPEAFF. The CDR3 bases are TGTGCCAGCAGCAAAGGGGCTAGGCCTGAAGCTTTCTTT.

The CDR3 loop reads CASSLETSRPYEQYF. Written as DNA, the CDR3 is TGTGCCAGCAGCTTAGAGACTAGCCGACCCTACGAGCAGTACTTC. The rearrangement links TRBV7-9 to TRBJ2-7; 7 positions match TRBD2. The V gene end was trimmed by 1 base and the J gene end by 2 bases; junction bases not matched to a gene: 5. Germline CDR1 and CDR2: SEHNR and FQNEAQ (reference sequence). This CDR3 has 15 amino acids.

This clone was seen just once. The rearrangement links TRBV5-6 to TRBJ1-6; maybe TRBD1 (6 bases). Trimming took off 4 bases at V and 7 bases at J, with 12 bases between the two ends. CDR3 length equals 14 residues. Germline CDR1 and CDR2: SGHDT and YYEEEE. For the CDR3, the DNA is TGTGCCAGCAGCCGCGGGACAAGAAATTCACCCCTCCACTTT. The encoded protein is CASSRGTRNSPLHF.

The V and J genes are TRBV10-1 and TRBJ2-7; D is uncertain. The CDR3 consists of 13 residues. Germline values: CDR1 WNHNN, CDR2 SYGVQD (reference sequence). The V and J ends lost 4 bases and 5 bases respectively, with 12 bases between them. CDR3 in DNA: TGCGCCAGCAGTGGCCTCGCGGTGCACGAGCAGTACTTC. The encoded protein is CASSGLAVHEQYF.

J is TRBJ2-4 and V is TRBV2, with D perhaps assigned TRBD1 or TRBD2 (5 bases each). This CDR3 region has 13 residues. The germline V gene encodes CDR1 SNHLY and CDR2 FYNNEI. Trimming took 6 bases from V and 5 from J, leaving 11 bases between them. The CDR3 DNA reads TGTGCCAGCAGGGGGCGGGCCGAAAACATTCAGTACTTC. Protein: CASRGRAENIQYF.

The chain is built from TRBV7-6 and TRBJ1-1, with D possibly matching TRBD1 (6 bases). CDR3 length: 14 amino acids. Per germline, CDR1 SGHVS and CDR2 FNYEAQ. V was clipped by 3 bases and J by 4 bases, with 12 bases between them. CDR3 DNA: TGTGCCAGCAGCTTGGGCAGGGGATCCACTGAAGCTTTCTTT. It is translated as CASSLGRGSTEAFF.

The V call is TRBV6-1, the J call TRBJ1-5, with no clear D. V lost 4 bases, J lost 7 bases, and 14 bases lay in between. Germline CDR1 reads MNHNS; CDR2 reads SASEGT. The CDR3 is made up of 14 amino acids. CDR3 sequence (DNA): TGTGCCAGCAGTGGAACCGGCTCGGGACAGCCCCAGCATTTT. This codes for CASSGTGSGQPQHF.

The chain links TRBV7-9 to TRBJ2-7, with D hard to call. There are 11 residues in the CDR3. Germline CDR1 SEHNR, CDR2 FQNEAQ (reference sequence). V lost 4 bases and J lost 5, with 6 bases in between. The CDR3 coding sequence is TGTGCCAGCAGCTCCATGAACGAGCAGTACTTC. It is translated as CASSSMNEQYF.

The chain couples TRBV7-8 to TRBJ1-5; D might be TRBD1 (5 bases). The CDR3 loop spans 16 amino acids. The V gene's germline CDR1 is SGHVS and CDR2 FQNEAQ. V lost 5 bases and J 0 bases, leaving 14 bases between the germline ends. CDR3 loop: CASSPAGIYSNQPQHF. CDR3 DNA sequence: TGTGCCAGCAGCCCAGCAGGGATTTATAGCAATCAGCCCCAGCATTTT.

J is TRBJ2-1 and V is TRBV9, with TRBD1 identical over 7 bases. Germline loops: CDR1 SGDLS, CDR2 YYNGEE. The CDR3 consists of 13 residues. V shed 7 bases, J shed 2 bases, and the junction held 3 bases outside the gene matches. CDR3 protein: CASAGTAYNEQFF. CDR3 sequence (DNA): TGTGCCAGCGCCGGGACAGCCTACAATGAGCAGTTCTTC.

This clone was recorded a few times. The rearrangement uses TRBV5-5 and TRBJ1-1; D not certain. The CDR3 is made up of 16 amino acids. V was trimmed by 7 bases and J by 4 bases, leaving 23 bases between them. The germline V gene encodes CDR1 SGHKS and CDR2 YYEKEE (reference sequence). This CDR3 reads CASGERDTSRGTEAFF. The CDR3 nucleotides read TGTGCCAGCGGGGAGCGTGACACCTCTCGAGGCACTGAAGCTTTCTTT. Based on the CDR3 plus reference TRBV5-5 and TRBJ1-1, the full variable domain is DAGVTQSPTHLIKTRGQQVTLRCSPISGHKSVSWYQQVLGQGPQFIFQYYEKEERGRGNFPDRFSARQFPNYSSELNVNALLLGDSALYLCASGERDTSRGTEAFFGQGTRLTVV.

The chain is built from TRBV10-3 and TRBJ2-2; D remains ambiguous. Germline V gives CDR1 ENHRY, CDR2 SYGVKD. V lost 6 bases, J lost 6 bases, and 8 bases lay in between. CDR3 length: 12 residues. CDR3 loop: CAISAISGELFF. In DNA form, the CDR3 reads TGTGCCATCAGCGCGATTTCCGGGGAGCTGTTTTTT.